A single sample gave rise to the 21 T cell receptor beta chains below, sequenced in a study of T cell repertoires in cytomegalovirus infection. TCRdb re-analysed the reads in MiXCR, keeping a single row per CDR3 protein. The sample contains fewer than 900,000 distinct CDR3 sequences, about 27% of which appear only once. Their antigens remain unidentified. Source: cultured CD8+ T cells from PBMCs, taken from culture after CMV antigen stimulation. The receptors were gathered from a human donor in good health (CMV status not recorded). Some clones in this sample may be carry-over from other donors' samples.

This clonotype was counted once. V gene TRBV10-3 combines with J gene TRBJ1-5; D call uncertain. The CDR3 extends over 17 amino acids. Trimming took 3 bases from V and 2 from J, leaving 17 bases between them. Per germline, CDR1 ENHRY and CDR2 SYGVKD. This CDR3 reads CAISDFEEGYGNQPQHF. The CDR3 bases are TGTGCCATCAGTGATTTTGAGGAGGGATACGGCAATCAGCCCCAGCATTTT.

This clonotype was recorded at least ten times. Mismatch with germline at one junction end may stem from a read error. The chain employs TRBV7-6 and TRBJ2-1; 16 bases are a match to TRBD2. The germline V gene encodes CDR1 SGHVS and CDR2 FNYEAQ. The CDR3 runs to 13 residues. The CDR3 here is CASSPTGTSGGVF. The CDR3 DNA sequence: TGTGCCAGCAGCCCGACCGGGACTAGCGGGGGGGTCTTC. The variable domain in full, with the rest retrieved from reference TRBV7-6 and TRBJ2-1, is GAGVSQSPRYKVTKRGQDVALRCDPISGHVSLYWYRQALGQGPEFLTYFNYEAQQDKSGLPNDRFSAERPEGSISTLTIQRTEQRDSAMYRCASSPTGTSGGVFGPGTRLTVL.

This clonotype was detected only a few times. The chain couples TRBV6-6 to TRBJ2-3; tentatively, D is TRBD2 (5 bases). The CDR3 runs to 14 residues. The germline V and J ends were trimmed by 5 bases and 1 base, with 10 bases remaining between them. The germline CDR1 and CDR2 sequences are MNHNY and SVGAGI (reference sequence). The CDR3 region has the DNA TGTGCCAGCAGTGTGGTCGGGGGCACAGATACGCAGTATTTT. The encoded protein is CASSVVGGTDTQYF.

DNA for the CDR3: TGCGCCAGCAGCCGTCTCCCAGAAGGGGGCCTTAACTATGGCTACACCTTC. Translation: CASSRLPEGGLNYGYTF. The J gene is TRBJ1-2, the V gene TRBV4-1; 7 bases are shared with TRBD1. Germline V gene data show CDR1 as MGHRA and CDR2 as YSYEKL. The V and J ends lost 4 bases and 1 base, in that order; junction bases with no gene match: 12. CDR3 size: 17 residues.

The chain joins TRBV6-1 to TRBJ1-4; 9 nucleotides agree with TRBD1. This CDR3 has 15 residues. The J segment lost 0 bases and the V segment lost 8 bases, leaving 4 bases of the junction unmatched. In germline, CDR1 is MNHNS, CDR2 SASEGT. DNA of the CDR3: TGTGCCAGCGGGGGACAGGGCGCAACTAATGAAAAACTGTTTTTT. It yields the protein CASGGQGATNEKLFF.

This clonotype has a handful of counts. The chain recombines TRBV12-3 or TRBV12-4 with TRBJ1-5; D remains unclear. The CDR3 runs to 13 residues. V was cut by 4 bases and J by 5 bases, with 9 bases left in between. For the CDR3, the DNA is TGTGCCAGCAGTTCATTCGAGGATCAGCCCCAGCATTTT. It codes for CASSSFEDQPQHF.

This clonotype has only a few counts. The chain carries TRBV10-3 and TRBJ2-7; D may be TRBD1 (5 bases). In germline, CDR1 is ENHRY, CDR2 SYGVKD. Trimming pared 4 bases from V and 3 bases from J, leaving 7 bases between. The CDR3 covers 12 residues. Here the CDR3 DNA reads TGTGCCATCAGTGTTGACAGCTACGAGCAGTACTTC. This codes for CAISVDSYEQYF.

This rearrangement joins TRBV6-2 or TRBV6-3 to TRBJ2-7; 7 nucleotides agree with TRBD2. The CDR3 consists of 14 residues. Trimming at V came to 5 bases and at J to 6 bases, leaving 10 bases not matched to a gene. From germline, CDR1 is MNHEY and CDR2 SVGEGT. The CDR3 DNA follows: TGTGCCAGCAGTCTACTTGCGGGGGAAAGCGAGCAGTACGTC. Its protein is CASSLLAGESEQYV.

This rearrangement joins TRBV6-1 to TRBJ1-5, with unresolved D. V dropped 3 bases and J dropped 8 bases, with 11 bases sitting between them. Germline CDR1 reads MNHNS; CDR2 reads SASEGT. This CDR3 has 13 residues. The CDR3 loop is CASSESQVEPQHF. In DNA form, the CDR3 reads TGTGCCAGCAGTGAGTCCCAGGTAGAGCCCCAGCATTTT.

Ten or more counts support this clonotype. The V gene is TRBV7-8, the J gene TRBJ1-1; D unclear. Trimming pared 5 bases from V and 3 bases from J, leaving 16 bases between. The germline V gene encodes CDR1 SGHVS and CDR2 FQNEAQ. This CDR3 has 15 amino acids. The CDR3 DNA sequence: TGTGCCAGCAGCCCCTTGTGGGAAGGAGACACTGAAGCTTTCTTT. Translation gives CASSPLWEGDTEAFF.

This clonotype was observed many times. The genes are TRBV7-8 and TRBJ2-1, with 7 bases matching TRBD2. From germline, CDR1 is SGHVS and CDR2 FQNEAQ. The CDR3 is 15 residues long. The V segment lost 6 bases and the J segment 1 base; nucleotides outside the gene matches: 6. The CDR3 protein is CASRQAGRSYNEQFF. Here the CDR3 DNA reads TGTGCCAGCAGACAAGCGGGGAGATCCTACAATGAGCAGTTCTTC.

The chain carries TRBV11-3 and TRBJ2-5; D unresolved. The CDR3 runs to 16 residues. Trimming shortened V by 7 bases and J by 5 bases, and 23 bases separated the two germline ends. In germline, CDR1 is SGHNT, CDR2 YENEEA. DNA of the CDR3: TGTGCCAGCAACCCCTTTAAGGCATTCCACCGGGAGACCCAGTACTTC. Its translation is CASNPFKAFHRETQYF.

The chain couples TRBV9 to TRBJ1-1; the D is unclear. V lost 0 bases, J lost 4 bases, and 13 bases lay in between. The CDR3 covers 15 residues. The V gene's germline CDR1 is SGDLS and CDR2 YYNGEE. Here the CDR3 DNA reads TGTGCCAGCAGCGTAGCCCTCCATAGTGGCACTGAAGCTTTCTTT. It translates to CASSVALHSGTEAFF.

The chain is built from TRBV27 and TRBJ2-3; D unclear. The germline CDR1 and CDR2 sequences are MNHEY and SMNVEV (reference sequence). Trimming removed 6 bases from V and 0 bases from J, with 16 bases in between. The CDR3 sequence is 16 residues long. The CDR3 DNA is TGTGCCAGCAGCCCTCCTAACACCCCTAGCACAGATACGCAGTATTTT. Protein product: CASSPPNTPSTDTQYF.

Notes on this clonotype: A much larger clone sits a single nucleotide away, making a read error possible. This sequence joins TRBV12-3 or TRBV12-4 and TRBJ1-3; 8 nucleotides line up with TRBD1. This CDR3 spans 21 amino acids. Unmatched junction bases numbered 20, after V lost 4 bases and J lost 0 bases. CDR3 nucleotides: TGTGCCAGCAGTTCTTCCGACAGGGGCCGAGGGGGGCCCCTCTCTGGAAACACCATATATTTT. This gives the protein CASSSSDRGRGGPLSGNTIYF.

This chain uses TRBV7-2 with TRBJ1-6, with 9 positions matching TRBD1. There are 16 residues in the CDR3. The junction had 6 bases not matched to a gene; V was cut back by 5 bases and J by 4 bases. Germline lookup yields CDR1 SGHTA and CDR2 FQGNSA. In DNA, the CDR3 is TGTGCCAGCAGCCCAAGGACAGGGGTATATAATTCACCCCTCCACTTT. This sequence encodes CASSPRTGVYNSPLHF.

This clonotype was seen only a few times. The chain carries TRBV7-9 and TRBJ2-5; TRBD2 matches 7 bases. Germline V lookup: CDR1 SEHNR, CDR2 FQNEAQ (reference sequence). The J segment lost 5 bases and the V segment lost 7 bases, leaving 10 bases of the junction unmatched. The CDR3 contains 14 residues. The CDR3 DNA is TGTGCCAGCACCCCGGCCACCGGGGGGGAGACCCAGTACTTC. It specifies CASTPATGGETQYF.

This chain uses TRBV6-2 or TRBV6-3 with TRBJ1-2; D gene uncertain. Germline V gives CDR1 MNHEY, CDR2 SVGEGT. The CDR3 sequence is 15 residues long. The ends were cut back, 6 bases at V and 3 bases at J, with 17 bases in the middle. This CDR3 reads CASSLITVVDYGYTF. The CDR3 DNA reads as TGTGCCAGCAGCCTTATCACAGTAGTCGACTATGGCTACACCTTC.

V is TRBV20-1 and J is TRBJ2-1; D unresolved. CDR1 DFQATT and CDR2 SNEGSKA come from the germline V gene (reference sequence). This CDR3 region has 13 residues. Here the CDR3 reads CSSVRSSYNEQFF. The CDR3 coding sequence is TGCAGCTCAGTAAGAAGCTCCTACAATGAGCAGTTCTTC.

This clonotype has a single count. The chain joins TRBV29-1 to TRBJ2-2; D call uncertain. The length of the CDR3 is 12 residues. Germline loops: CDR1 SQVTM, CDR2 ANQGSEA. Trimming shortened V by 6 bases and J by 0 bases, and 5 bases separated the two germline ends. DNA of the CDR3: TGCAGCGTACTCCCGAACACCGGGGAGCTGTTTTTT. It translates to CSVLPNTGELFF.

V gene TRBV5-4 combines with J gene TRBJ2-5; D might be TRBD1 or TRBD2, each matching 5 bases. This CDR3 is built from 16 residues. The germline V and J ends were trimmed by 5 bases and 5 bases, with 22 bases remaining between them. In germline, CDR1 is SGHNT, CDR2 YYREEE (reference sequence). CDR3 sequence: CASRATGTESGETQYF. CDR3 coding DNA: TGTGCCAGCAGGGCCACCGGGACGGAATCGGGGGAGACCCAGTACTTC.